Listed here are 8 T cell receptor beta chains from one sample, sequenced in a study of tumor-infiltrating lymphocytes in primary liver carcinoma. A primer in the constant region served to generate TCR beta cDNA from 500 to 600 ng of total RNA. Each TCR beta library was derived from three nested multiplex PCR rounds that employed slightly modified ARM-PCR. For approximately 11 cycles apiece, the opening two PCR rounds ran with TRBV1-TRBV30 forward primers and a C-beta reverse primer. TCRdb reprocessed the multiplex PCR reads with MiXCR, giving one entry per CDR3 protein. The sample records some 190,000 distinct CDR3 sequences, 50% to 75% being singletons. They got blood RNA out of unsorted whole blood and also pulled out germline DNA. The sequenced sample consisted of peripheral blood. These TCRs come from a man in his forties with primary liver carcinoma and hepatitis B virus infection.

The V call is TRBV28, the J call TRBJ2-5; TRBD2 matches 9 bases. Germline V lookup: CDR1 MDHEN, CDR2 SYDVKM. The CDR3 totals 15 residues. Trimming cost V 7 bases and J 4 bases; bases outside gene matches: 10. In DNA form, the CDR3 reads TGTGCCAGCATTTCCCCCGGGACTAGCAGAGAGACCCAGTACTTC. Translation: CASISPGTSRETQYF.

Points on this clonotype: Being one base from a much bigger clone, this may be a read error. The CDR3 DNA follows: TGTGCCAGCAGAAGGACGGGAGCCTACAATGAGCAGTTCTTC. It translates to CASRRTGAYNEQFF. The chain has TRBV11-2 and TRBJ2-1, with D possibly TRBD2 on 6 matching bases. Germline CDR1 reads SGHAT; CDR2 reads FQNNGV. V was clipped by 6 bases and J by 2 bases, with 11 bases between them. The CDR3 length is 14 residues.

Comments on this clonotype: With a much larger clone just one base away, this may be a read error. The chain combines TRBV11-1 with TRBJ2-7; 8 bases fit TRBD1. The V gene end was trimmed by 5 bases and the J gene end by 5 bases; junction bases not matched to a gene: 8. From germline, CDR1 is SGHAT and CDR2 FQDESV (reference sequence). This CDR3 is built from 14 residues. The CDR3: CASSPIPTGDEQYF. Written as DNA, the CDR3 is TGTGCCAGCAGCCCCATCCCGACAGGGGACGAGCAGTACTTC. Combining the CDR3 with reference TRBV11-1 and TRBJ2-7 gives the whole variable domain EAEVAQSPRYKITEKSQAVAFWCDPISGHATLYWYRQILGQGPELLVQFQDESVVDDSQLPKDRFSAERLKGVDSTLKIQPAELGDSAMYLCASSPIPTGDEQYFGPGTRLTVT.

This clonotype was seen at least ten times. V and J are TRBV11-2 and TRBJ2-5, with 8 positions matching TRBD1. Per the germline V gene, CDR1 is SGHAT and CDR2 is FQNNGV. This CDR3 comprises 15 residues. V lost 1 base and J lost 1; bases outside the gene matches: 2. The CDR3 is CASSLAGQAQETQYF. In nucleotides, the CDR3 is TGTGCCAGCAGCTTAGCGGGACAGGCCCAAGAGACCCAGTACTTC.

To note about this clonotype: A junction end diverges from the germline sequence, so it may reflect a read error. The chain carries TRBV11-2 and TRBJ1-1; D is perhaps TRBD1 (6 bases). The germline gives CDR1 SGHAT, CDR2 FQNNGV. CDR3 size: 13 residues. The CDR3 loop reads CVSSLGAGTEAFF. CDR3 sequence (DNA): TGTGTCAGCAGCTTGGGGGCTGGGACCGAAGCTTTCTTT.

This clonotype has a handful of counts. The genes are TRBV7-8 and TRBJ2-3, with 8 nucleotides matching TRBD1. Looked up from germline, CDR1 is SGHVS and CDR2 is FQNEAQ. The CDR3 is made up of 15 amino acids. J lost 0 bases, V lost 4 bases, and 3 bases had no gene match. This CDR3 reads CASSSRGLSTDTQYF. The CDR3 nucleotides read TGTGCCAGCAGCTCCAGGGGGCTGAGCACAGATACGCAGTATTTT.

A few counts support this clonotype. The chain uses TRBV6-2 or TRBV6-3 and TRBJ2-3; D is uncertain. The CDR3 has 13 amino acids. Germline V CDR1 and CDR2: MNHEY, SVGEGT. Trimming pared 0 bases from V and 1 base from J, leaving 2 bases between. CDR3: CASSYSGTDTQYF. The CDR3 nucleotides read TGTGCCAGCAGTTACTCTGGCACAGATACGCAGTATTTT.

A remark on this clonotype: The junction shows a germline mismatch at one end, possibly a read error. V gene TRBV11-1 combines with J gene TRBJ2-1, with D unresolved. The CDR3 runs 12 residues. From germline, CDR1 is SGHAT and CDR2 FQDESV (reference sequence). The CDR3 spells CTSSFGVNDQFF. The CDR3 bases are TGTACCAGCAGCTTCGGTGTTAATGATCAGTTCTTC. Supplemented by reference TRBV11-1 and TRBJ2-1, the full variable domain reads EAEVAQSPRYKITEKSQAVAFWCDPISGHATLYWYRQILGQGPELLVQFQDESVVDDSQLPKDRFSAERLKGVDSTLKIQPAELGDSAMYLCTSSFGVNDQFFGPGTRLTVL.